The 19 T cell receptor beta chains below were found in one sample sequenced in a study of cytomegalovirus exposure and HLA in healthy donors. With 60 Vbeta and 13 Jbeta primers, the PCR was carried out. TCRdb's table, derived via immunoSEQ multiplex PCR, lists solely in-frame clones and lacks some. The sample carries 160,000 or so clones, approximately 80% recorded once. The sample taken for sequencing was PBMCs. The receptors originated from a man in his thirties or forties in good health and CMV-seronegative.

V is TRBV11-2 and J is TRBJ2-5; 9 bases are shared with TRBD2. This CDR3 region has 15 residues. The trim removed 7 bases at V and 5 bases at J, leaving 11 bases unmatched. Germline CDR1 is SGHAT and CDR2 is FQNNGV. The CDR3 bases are TGTGCCAGCATCTACGAGAGCGGGGGGACGGAGACCCAGTACTTC. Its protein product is CASIYESGGTETQYF. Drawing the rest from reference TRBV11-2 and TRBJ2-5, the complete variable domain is EAGVAQSPRYKIIEKRQSVAFWCNPISGHATLYWYQQILGQGPKLLIQFQNNGVVDDSQLPKDRFSAERLKGVDSTLKIQPAKLEDSAVYLCASIYESGGTETQYFGPGTRLLVL.

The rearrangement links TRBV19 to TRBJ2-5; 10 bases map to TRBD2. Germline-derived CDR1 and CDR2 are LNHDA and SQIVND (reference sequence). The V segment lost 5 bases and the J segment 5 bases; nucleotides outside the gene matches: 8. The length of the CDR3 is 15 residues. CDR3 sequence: CASSGSGRARETQYF. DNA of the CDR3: TGTGCCAGTAGTGGCAGCGGGAGGGCCCGTGAGACCCAGTACTTC.

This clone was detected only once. The CDR3 reads CASSPYRVGNIQYF. CDR3 coding DNA: TGTGCCAGCAGCCCCTACAGGGTAGGAAACATTCAGTACTTC. The chain uses TRBV5-4 and TRBJ2-4; possibly TRBD1 for D (6 bases). Trimming stripped 4 bases from V and 6 bases from J, with 14 bases between. The CDR3 sequence is 14 residues long. Per germline, CDR1 SGHNT and CDR2 YYREEE (reference sequence). The full variable domain, completed using reference TRBV5-4 and TRBJ2-4, is ETGVTQSPTHLIKTRGQQVTLRCSSQSGHNTVSWYQQALGQGPQFIFQYYREEENGRGNFPPRFSGLQFPNYSSELNVNALELDDSALYLCASSPYRVGNIQYFGAGTRLSVL.

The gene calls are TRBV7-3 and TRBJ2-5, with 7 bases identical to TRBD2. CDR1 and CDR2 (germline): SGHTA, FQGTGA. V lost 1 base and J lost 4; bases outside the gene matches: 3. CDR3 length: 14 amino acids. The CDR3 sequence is CASSLMASGETQYF. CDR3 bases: TGTGCCAGCAGCTTAATGGCTAGCGGAGAGACCCAGTACTTC.

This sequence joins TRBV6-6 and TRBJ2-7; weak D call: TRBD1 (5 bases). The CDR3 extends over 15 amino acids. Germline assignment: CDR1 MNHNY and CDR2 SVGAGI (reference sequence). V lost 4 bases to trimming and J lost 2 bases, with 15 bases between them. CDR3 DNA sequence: TGTGCCAGCAGTTCCGGCAGGGTTTCGCCCTACGAGCAGTACTTC. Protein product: CASSSGRVSPYEQYF.

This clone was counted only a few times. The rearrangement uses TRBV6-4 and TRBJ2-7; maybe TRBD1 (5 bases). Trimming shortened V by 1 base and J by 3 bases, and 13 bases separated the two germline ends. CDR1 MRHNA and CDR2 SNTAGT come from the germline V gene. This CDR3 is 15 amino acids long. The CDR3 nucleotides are TGTGCCAGCAGTGACTTAACAGGAATTTACTACGAGCAGTACTTC. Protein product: CASSDLTGIYYEQYF.

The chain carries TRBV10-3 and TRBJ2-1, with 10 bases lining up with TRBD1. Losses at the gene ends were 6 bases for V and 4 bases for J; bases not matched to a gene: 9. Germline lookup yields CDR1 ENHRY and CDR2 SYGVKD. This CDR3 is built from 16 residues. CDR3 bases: TGTGCCATCAGAGCCGCGACAGGGGGCGAATACAATGAGCAGTTCTTC. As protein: CAIRAATGGEYNEQFF.

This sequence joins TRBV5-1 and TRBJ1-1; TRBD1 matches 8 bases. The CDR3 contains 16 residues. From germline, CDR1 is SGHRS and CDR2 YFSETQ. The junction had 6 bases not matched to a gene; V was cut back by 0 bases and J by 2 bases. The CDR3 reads CASSLGTGRFNTEAFF. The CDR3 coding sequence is TGCGCCAGCAGCTTGGGGACAGGGAGATTTAACACTGAAGCTTTCTTT.

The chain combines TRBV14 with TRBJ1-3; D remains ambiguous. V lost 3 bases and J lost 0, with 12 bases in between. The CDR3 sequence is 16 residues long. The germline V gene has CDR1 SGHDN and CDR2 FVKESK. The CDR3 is CASSQIGAGSGNTIYF. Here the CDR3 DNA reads TGTGCCAGCAGCCAGATCGGTGCGGGCTCTGGAAACACCATATATTTT.

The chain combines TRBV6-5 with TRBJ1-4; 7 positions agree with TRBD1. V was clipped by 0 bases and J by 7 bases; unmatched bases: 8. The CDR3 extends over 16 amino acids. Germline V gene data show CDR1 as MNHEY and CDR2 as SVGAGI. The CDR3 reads CASSYSSGQDFEKLFF. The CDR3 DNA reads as TGTGCCAGCAGTTACTCATCCGGACAGGACTTTGAAAAACTGTTTTTT.

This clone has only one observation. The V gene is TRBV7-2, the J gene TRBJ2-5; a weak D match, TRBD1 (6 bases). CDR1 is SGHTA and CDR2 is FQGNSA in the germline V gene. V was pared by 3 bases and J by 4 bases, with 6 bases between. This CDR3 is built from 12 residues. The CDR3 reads CASSFRGETQYF. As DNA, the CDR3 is TGTGCCAGCAGCTTCAGGGGAGAGACCCAGTACTTC.

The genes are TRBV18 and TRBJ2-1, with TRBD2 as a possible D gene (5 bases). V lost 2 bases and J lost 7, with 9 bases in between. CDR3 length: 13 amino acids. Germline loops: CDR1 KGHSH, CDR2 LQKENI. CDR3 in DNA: TGTGCCAGCTCACCAATGGAGCGGAATGAGCAGTTCTTC. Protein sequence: CASSPMERNEQFF.

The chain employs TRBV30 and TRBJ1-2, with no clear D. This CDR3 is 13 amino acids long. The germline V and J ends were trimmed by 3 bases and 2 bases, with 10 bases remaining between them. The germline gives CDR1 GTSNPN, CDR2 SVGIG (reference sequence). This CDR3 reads CAWSGVLNYGYTF. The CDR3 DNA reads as TGTGCCTGGAGCGGGGTTCTAAACTATGGCTACACCTTC.

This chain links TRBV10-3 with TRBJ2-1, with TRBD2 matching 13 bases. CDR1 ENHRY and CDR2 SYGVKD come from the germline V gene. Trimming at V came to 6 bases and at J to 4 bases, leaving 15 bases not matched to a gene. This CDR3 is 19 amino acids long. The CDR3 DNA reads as TGTGCCATCAGCAAGACTAGCGGGGGGAACTTACGAGATTACAATGAGCAGTTCTTC. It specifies CAISKTSGGNLRDYNEQFF.

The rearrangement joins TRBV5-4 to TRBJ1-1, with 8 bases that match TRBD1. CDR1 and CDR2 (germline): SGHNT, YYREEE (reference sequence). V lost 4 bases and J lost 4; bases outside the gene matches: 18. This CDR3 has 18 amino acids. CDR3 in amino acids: CASSDPRTGYGSATEAFF. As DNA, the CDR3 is TGTGCCAGCAGCGATCCGCGGACAGGGTACGGTTCGGCCACTGAAGCTTTCTTT.

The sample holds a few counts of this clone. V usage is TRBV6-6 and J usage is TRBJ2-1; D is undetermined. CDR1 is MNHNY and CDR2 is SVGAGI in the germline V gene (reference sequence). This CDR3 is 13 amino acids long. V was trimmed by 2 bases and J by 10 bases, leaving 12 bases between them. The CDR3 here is CASSYVDAGEQFF. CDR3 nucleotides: TGTGCCAGCAGTTACGTGGATGCCGGGGAGCAGTTCTTC.

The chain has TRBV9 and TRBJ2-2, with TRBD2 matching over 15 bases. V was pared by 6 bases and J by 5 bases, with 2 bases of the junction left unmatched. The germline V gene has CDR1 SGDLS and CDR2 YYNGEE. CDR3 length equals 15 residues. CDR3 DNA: TGTGCCAGCAAGGGACTAGCGGGGGGTACCGGGGAGCTGTTTTTT. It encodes CASKGLAGGTGELFF.

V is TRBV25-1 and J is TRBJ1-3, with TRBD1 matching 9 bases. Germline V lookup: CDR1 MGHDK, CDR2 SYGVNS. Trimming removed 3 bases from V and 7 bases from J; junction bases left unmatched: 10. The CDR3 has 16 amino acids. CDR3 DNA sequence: TGTGCCAGCAGTGACCTGAAGGACAGGGGTGGTAACACCATATATTTT. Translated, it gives CASSDLKDRGGNTIYF.

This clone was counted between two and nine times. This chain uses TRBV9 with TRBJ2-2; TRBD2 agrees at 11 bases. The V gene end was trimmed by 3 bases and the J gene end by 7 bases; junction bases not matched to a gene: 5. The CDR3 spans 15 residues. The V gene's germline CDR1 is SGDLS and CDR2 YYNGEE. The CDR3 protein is CASSGTGTSGGELFF. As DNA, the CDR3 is TGTGCCAGCAGCGGCACGGGGACTAGCGGCGGGGAGCTGTTTTTT.